The text below deals with one T cell receptor (beta chain). The antigen is not known. This table comes from immunoSEQ multiplex PCR, and its TCRdb copy is limited to in-frame clones, with some not included. The sample carries about 60,000 clones, approximately 86% recorded once. This sample is drawn from a study of OX40 agonist ivuxolimab in advanced cancers. Study in general: Patients were dosed with the agonistic anti-OX40 (CD134) antibody ivuxolimab.

Findings and caveats of the study: Low normalized T-cell clonal expansion was also seen in some nonresponders.

Trimming took 6 bases from V and 6 from J, leaving 17 bases between them. CDR1 is SQVTM, CDR2 ANQGSEA, per germline. This CDR3 has 13 amino acids. This receptor was identified in an adult with an advanced solid tumor such as melanoma, head and neck, liver or kidney cancer. The V and J genes are TRBV29-1 and TRBJ2-5; tentative D call: TRBD2 (5 bases). Specimen: CD4+ or CD8+ T cells sorted from blood, collected in a trial of the OX40 agonist ivuxolimab. The DNA for the CDR3 is TGCAGCGTCGGCACGGGGATGGCACAGACCCAGTACTTC. Its translation is CSVGTGMAQTQYF.